These 15 T cell receptor beta chains were sequenced from one sample in a study of T cell responses to AZD1222 COVID-19 vaccine. Some clones are missing from TCRdb's copy, which holds only in-frame ones; the method was immunoSEQ multiplex PCR. The data hold more than 150,000 clones, with around 94% observed a single time. This material consisted of peripheral blood, taken 28 days after the second AZD1222 dose. The source of these receptors is an adult who received the AZD1222 COVID-19 vaccine.

The chain joins TRBV5-1 to TRBJ1-4; D ambiguous. The CDR3 is 14 amino acids. Germline assignment: CDR1 SGHRS and CDR2 YFSETQ. The ends were cut back, 0 bases at V and 4 bases at J, with 7 bases in the middle. In DNA, the CDR3 is TGCGCCAGCAGCTTGGACCTAGTTAATGAAAAACTGTTTTTT. It is translated as CASSLDLVNEKLFF.

This chain uses TRBV3-1 (or the pseudogene TRBV3-2) with TRBJ1-4; D may be TRBD1 (6 bases). V was trimmed by 0 bases and J by 12 bases, leaving 20 bases between them. Per the germline V gene, CDR1 is LGHDT and CDR2 is YNNKEL (reference sequence). CDR3 size: 16 residues. The CDR3 nucleotides are TGTGCCAGCAGCCAAGATATAGGGCCGGTGGAGGGGGAACTGTTTTTT. Amino acid sequence: CASSQDIGPVEGELFF.

The rearrangement joins TRBV12-3 or TRBV12-4 to TRBJ1-1, with a weak D call TRBD1 (5 bases). The CDR3 spans 13 residues. The V end lost 8 bases, the J end lost 6 bases, and 16 bases lay between the germline ends. CDR3: CASSPGGSPEAFF. The CDR3 region has the DNA TGTGCCAGCTCCCCCGGGGGGTCCCCTGAAGCTTTCTTT.

CDR3 nucleotide sequence: TGTGCCAGTATCGGGATGACTGGAAACACCATATATTTT. Its protein is CASIGMTGNTIYF. V gene TRBV19 combines with J gene TRBJ1-3; D not certain. V lost 7 bases, J lost 2 bases, and 9 bases lay in between. Germline V CDR1 and CDR2: LNHDA, SQIVND (reference sequence). The CDR3 covers 13 residues.

The chain employs TRBV28 and TRBJ2-1; 8 bases align to TRBD2. This CDR3 has 15 amino acids. Unmatched junction bases numbered 4, after V lost 5 bases and J lost 1 base. The germline V gene encodes CDR1 MDHEN and CDR2 SYDVKM. Written as DNA, the CDR3 is TGTGCCAGCAGTCCGCGGGAGGCATCCTACAATGAGCAGTTCTTC. Translation gives CASSPREASYNEQFF.

This rearrangement joins TRBV5-1 to TRBJ2-3; 15 bases align to TRBD2. The CDR3 sequence is 16 residues long. V was clipped by 3 bases and J by 5 bases; unmatched bases: 4. Germline-derived CDR1 and CDR2 are SGHRS and YFSETQ. CDR3 nucleotide sequence: TGCGCCAGCAGCTCGTCGGGACTAGCGGGAGGAGATACGCAGTATTTT. This translates into CASSSSGLAGGDTQYF.

This chain uses TRBV10-2 with TRBJ2-2, with D uncertain. Trimming stripped 4 bases from V and 6 bases from J, with 3 bases between. Germline-derived CDR1 and CDR2 are WSHSY and SAAADI. The length of the CDR3 is 11 residues. The CDR3 loop is CASSAPGELFF. DNA for the CDR3: TGCGCCAGCAGTGCCCCCGGGGAGCTGTTTTTT.

The genes are TRBV5-1 and TRBJ2-4; D is unresolved. The CDR3 runs 16 residues. The germline V gene has CDR1 SGHRS and CDR2 YFSETQ. The V and J ends lost 0 bases and 2 bases respectively, with 12 bases between them. CDR3 DNA: TGCGCCAGCAGCTTGGCCATGGGGTCGACCAAAAACATTCAGTACTTC. Translating gives CASSLAMGSTKNIQYF. Together with reference TRBV5-1 and TRBJ2-4, the CDR3 gives the full variable domain: KAGVTQTPRYLIKTRGQQVTLSCSPISGHRSVSWYQQTPGQGLQFLFEYFSETQRNKGNFPGRFSGRQFSNSRSEMNVSTLELGDSALYLCASSLAMGSTKNIQYFGAGTRLSVL.

CDR3 DNA sequence: TGCGCCAGCAGCCAGTGGGGCCAGGGCGGCCAGCCCCAGCATTTT. It translates to CASSQWGQGGQPQHF. J is TRBJ1-5 and V is TRBV4-3, with D possibly TRBD1 on 5 matching bases. CDR1 LGHNA and CDR2 YSLEER come from the germline V gene. The CDR3 contains 15 residues. V was cut by 3 bases and J by 7 bases, with 16 bases left in between.

The chain carries TRBV4-1 and TRBJ2-7; TRBD2 agrees at 9 bases. The length of the CDR3 is 17 residues. V lost 1 base to trimming and J lost 3 bases; unmatched junction nucleotides: 10. CDR1 is MGHRA, CDR2 YSYEKL, per germline. The CDR3 here is CASSQGTSASRNYEQYF. As DNA, the CDR3 is TGCGCCAGCAGCCAAGGGACTAGCGCCTCCCGGAACTACGAGCAGTACTTC.

V usage is TRBV5-1 and J usage is TRBJ1-3, with a tentative D call TRBD1 (6 bases). Trimming pared 2 bases from V and 4 bases from J, leaving 7 bases between. The length of the CDR3 is 13 residues. The germline gives CDR1 SGHRS, CDR2 YFSETQ. The CDR3 coding sequence is TGCGCCAGCAGCTTCGGACAGGGAAACACCATATATTTT. Amino acid sequence: CASSFGQGNTIYF.

The chain uses TRBV28 and TRBJ1-1; D unresolved. The CDR3 spans 13 residues. CDR1 MDHEN and CDR2 SYDVKM come from the germline V gene. Trimming removed 5 bases at V and 1 base at J, with 8 bases between. In DNA, the CDR3 is TGTGCCAGCAGTCCTGACAAGAACACTGAAGCTTTCTTT. Translated: CASSPDKNTEAFF. Drawing the rest from reference TRBV28 and TRBJ1-1, the complete variable domain is DVKVTQSSRYLVKRTGEKVFLECVQDMDHENMFWYRQDPGLGLRLIYFSYDVKMKEKGDIPEGYSVSREKKERFSLILESASTNQTSMYLCASSPDKNTEAFFGQGTRLTVV.

The chain has TRBV5-1 and TRBJ2-7; possibly TRBD2 for D (5 bases). This CDR3 comprises 13 residues. CDR1 and CDR2 (germline): SGHRS, YFSETQ. Trimming removed 2 bases at V and 7 bases at J, with 13 bases between. The CDR3, as DNA: TGCGCCAGCAGCTTATCTCTCGGAGGAGAGCAGTACTTC. Translating gives CASSLSLGGEQYF.

The genes are TRBV7-9 and TRBJ1-1; possibly TRBD1 for D (5 bases). Deletions cut 6 bases from V and 5 bases from J, with 10 bases between. Germline-derived CDR1 and CDR2 are SEHNR and FQNEAQ (reference sequence). This CDR3 is 12 amino acids long. The chain's CDR3 is CASSREGTEAFF. CDR3 DNA sequence: TGTGCCAGCAGTCGTGAGGGGACTGAAGCTTTCTTT.

This clone has a single count. The V gene is TRBV28, the J gene TRBJ1-6; tentatively, D is TRBD1 (5 bases). V dropped 3 bases and J dropped 10 bases, with 10 bases sitting between them. From germline, CDR1 is MDHEN and CDR2 SYDVKM. The CDR3 consists of 13 residues. The CDR3 DNA is TGTGCCAGCAGTTTGGAGGGGTACTCACCCCTCCACTTT. Translating gives CASSLEGYSPLHF.